The present entry profiles one T cell receptor (beta chain) with its context. Ages ranged from about 18 to 89 years, with residence in about two dozen US areas. Participant-given clinical history determined each cohort assignment. The recovered donors of Cohort 3 showed two negative PCRs, clearance, or symptom resolution. This sample stems from a study of blood T cell repertoires in COVID-19. Study at large: The cDNA or gDNA used as material had been derived from T cells, B-cell-depleted T cells, or PBMCs.

The CDR3 covers 13 residues. With 5 bases removed from V and 4 bases from J, the gap between germline ends came to 11 bases. CDR1 SQVTM and CDR2 ANQGSEA come from the germline V gene. Libraries were prepared by immunoSEQ multiplex PCR; TCRdb keeps only in-frame clonotypes and omits some of them. Found here are more than 350,000 clones, just under 90% of them singletons; the top ten hold 10%. The chain combines TRBV29-1 with TRBJ2-2; maybe TRBD1 (6 bases). Input material: PBMCs or T cells enriched from blood (not recorded which). This receptor was identified in a woman aged 50 to 60 who had recovered from COVID-19. CDR3 protein: CSVNRALTGELFF. CDR3 DNA: TGCAGCGTTAACAGGGCCCTCACCGGGGAGCTGTTTTTT.